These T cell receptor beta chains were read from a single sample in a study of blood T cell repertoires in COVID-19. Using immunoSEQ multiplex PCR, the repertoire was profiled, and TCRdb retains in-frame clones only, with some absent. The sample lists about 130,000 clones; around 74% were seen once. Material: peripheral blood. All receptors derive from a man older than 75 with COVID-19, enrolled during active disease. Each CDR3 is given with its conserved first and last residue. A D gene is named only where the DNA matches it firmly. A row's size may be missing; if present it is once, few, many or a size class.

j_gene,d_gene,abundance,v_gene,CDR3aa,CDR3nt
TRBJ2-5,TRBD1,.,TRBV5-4,CASSNTGGGEETQYF,TGTGCCAGCAGCAATACAGGGGGCGGGGAGGAGACCCAGTACTTC
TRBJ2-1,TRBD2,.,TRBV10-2,CASRGDRVQTSGSYNEQFF,TGCGCCAGCAGAGGGGACAGGGTCCAGACTAGCGGGAGTTATAATGAGCAGTTCTTC
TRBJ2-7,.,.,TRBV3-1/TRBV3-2,CASSRRQGYEQYF,TGTGCCAGCAGTCGCCGGCAGGGTTACGAGCAGTACTTC
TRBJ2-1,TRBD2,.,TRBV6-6,CASSYGGTRTNEQFF,TGTGCCAGCAGTTATGGGGGGACTAGGACGAATGAGCAGTTCTTC
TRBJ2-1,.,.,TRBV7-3,CASSSTGANEQFF,TGTGCCAGCAGCTCGACAGGAGCTAATGAGCAGTTCTTC
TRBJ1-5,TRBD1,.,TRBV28,CASSPHGQVPHQPQHF,TGTGCCAGCAGCCCCCACGGACAGGTACCGCATCAGCCCCAGCATTTT
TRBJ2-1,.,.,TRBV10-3,CAISAHKDSPSYNEQFF,TGTGCCATCAGTGCGCACAAGGACAGTCCCTCCTACAATGAGCAGTTCTTC
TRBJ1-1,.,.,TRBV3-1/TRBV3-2,CASSQDLEGNTEAFF,TGTGCCAGCAGCCAAGATTTAGAGGGGAACACTGAAGCTTTCTTT
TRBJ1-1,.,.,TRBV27,CASTPGGLGTEAFF,TGTGCCAGCACCCCGGGGGGGCTGGGCACTGAAGCTTTCTTT
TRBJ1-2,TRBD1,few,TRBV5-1,CASSQDRADNYGYTF,TGCGCCAGCAGCCAGGACAGGGCTGATAACTATGGCTACACCTTC
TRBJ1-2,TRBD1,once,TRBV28,CASSPGQPYTF,TGTGCCAGCAGCCCGGGACAGCCTTACACCTTC
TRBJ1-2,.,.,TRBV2,CASSEGLYGYTF,TGTGCCAGCAGTGAAGGTCTCTATGGCTACACCTTC
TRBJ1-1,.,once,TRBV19,CASSIRQDTEAFF,TGTGCCAGTAGTATACGCCAGGACACTGAAGCTTTCTTT
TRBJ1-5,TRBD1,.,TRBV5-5,CASSPGQGANQPQHF,TGTGCCAGCAGCCCGGGACAGGGGGCGAATCAGCCCCAGCATTTT
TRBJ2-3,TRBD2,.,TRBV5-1,CASSKGLAWTDTQYF,TGCGCCAGCAGCAAGGGACTAGCGTGGACAGATACGCAGTATTTT
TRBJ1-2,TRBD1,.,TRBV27,CASSARDRVTGYTF,TGTGCCAGCAGTGCCCGGGACAGGGTCACTGGCTACACCTTC
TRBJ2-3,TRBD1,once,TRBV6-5,CASSSGQGPPDTQYF,TGTGCCAGCAGTTCCGGACAGGGGCCCCCAGATACGCAGTATTTT
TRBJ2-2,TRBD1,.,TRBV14,CASSQVWTGDTGELFF,TGTGCCAGCAGCCAAGTTTGGACAGGGGACACCGGGGAGCTGTTTTTT
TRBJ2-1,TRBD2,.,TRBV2,CASKKLAGVSNEQFF,TGTGCCAGCAAGAAACTAGCGGGAGTCTCCAATGAGCAGTTCTTC
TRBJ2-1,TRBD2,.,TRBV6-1,CASSTSGRGPFF,TGTGCCAGCAGTACTAGCGGGAGGGGGCCGTTCTTC
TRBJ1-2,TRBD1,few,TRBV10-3,CASRDRGLGYGYTF,TGTGCTAGCCGGGACAGGGGACTCGGCTATGGCTACACCTTC
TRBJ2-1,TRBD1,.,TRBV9,CASSSRDRGLNEQFF,TGTGCCAGCAGCTCACGGGACAGGGGGCTGAATGAGCAGTTCTTC
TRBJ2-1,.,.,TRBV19,CASTPREGDEQFF,TGTGCCAGTACCCCCCGAGAAGGAGATGAGCAGTTCTTC
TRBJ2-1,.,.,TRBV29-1,CSVERTEAYNEQFF,TGCAGCGTTGAGAGAACCGAAGCTTACAATGAGCAGTTCTTC
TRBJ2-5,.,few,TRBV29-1,CSVLSGQETQYF,TGCAGCGTCCTTAGCGGTCAAGAGACCCAGTACTTC
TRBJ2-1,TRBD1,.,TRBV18,CASSSSGQGGYNEQFF,TGTGCCAGCTCATCATCAGGACAGGGGGGATACAATGAGCAGTTCTTC
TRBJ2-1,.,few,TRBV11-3,CASSLDTGNEQFF,TGTGCCAGCAGCTTAGATACGGGAAATGAGCAGTTCTTC
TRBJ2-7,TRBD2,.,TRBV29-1,CSVWGGLAGSYEQYF,TGCAGCGTTTGGGGTGGCCTAGCGGGTTCCTACGAGCAGTACTTC
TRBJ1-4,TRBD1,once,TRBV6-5,CATEAGTGGEKLFF,TGTGCCACCGAAGCCGGGACAGGGGGAGAAAAACTGTTTTTT
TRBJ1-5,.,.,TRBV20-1,CSASPGLGNQPQHF,TGCAGTGCTAGTCCAGGATTGGGCAATCAGCCCCAGCATTTT
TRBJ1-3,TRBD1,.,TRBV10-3,CAISEKGQGFSGNTIYF,TGTGCCATCAGTGAGAAGGGACAGGGGTTCTCTGGAAACACCATATATTTT